This T cell receptor (beta chain) was found in a study of cytomegalovirus exposure and HLA in healthy donors. The CDR3 totals 14 residues. Germline V gene data show CDR1 as MNHEY and CDR2 as SVGAGI. V dropped 0 bases and J dropped 3 bases, with 9 bases sitting between them. This clone was counted only a few times. The antigen is unknown. General study findings and limits: Associated with HLA alleles at 0.05 false discovery rate in a later analysis were about 17,000 TCR beta sequences. CMV serostatus was the only recorded immune exposure for donors. Later on, a genetic analysis was performed. It linked a missense variant in DCLRE1C with V- and J-gene trimming of TCR beta.

Healthy bone marrow donors formed the donor group. The PCR had 60 Vbeta and 13 Jbeta primers. Some clones are missing from TCRdb's copy, which holds only in-frame ones; the method was immunoSEQ multiplex PCR. The repertoire consists of approximately 110,000 clones, with roughly 69% occurring once and the leading ten covering 3% to 4%. This rearrangement joins TRBV6-5 to TRBJ2-7; tentatively, D is TRBD1 (6 bases). The TCR sequence derives from a man aged 25 to 45 in good health and CMV-seropositive. Material: PBMCs. The CDR3 protein is CASSYSGHFYEQYF. The CDR3 DNA reads as TGTGCCAGCAGTTACTCGGGACACTTCTACGAGCAGTACTTC.